This T cell receptor (beta chain) was captured by sequencing in a study of blood T cell repertoires in COVID-19. Study-level information: T cells, B-cell-depleted T cells, or PBMCs supplied cDNA or gDNA.

Germline values: CDR1 KGHSH, CDR2 LQKENI. The CDR3 extends over 15 amino acids. V was cut by 2 bases and J by 7 bases, with 14 bases left in between. The method was immunoSEQ multiplex PCR; TCRdb's version includes in-frame clones alone and lacks a portion of them. In the table there are 99,000 or so clones, roughly four fifths of which are singletons. The sequence was collected from a woman aged 70-85 years with acute or convalescent COVID-19. The V gene is TRBV18, the J gene TRBJ1-4, with D possibly matching TRBD1 (6 bases). The sequencing input was peripheral blood. The CDR3 nucleotides read TGTGCCAGCTCACCAGCCGGGCAGGGGTCTGAAAAACTGTTTTTT. Translation gives CASSPAGQGSEKLFF.